One TCR beta chain is described in this entry. This specimen comes from a study of control samples from healthy donors and cancer patients. Trimming took 3 bases from V and 5 from J, leaving 8 bases between them. The CDR3 covers 11 residues. CDR1 DFQATT and CDR2 SNEGSKA come from the germline V gene (reference sequence). TCRdb's copy holds only in-frame clones and misses some; the assay was immunoSEQ multiplex PCR. Of about 140,000 clones in the sample, over 85% were seen once. The TCR comes from a man between 25 and 39 years old in good health. The chain is built from TRBV20-1 and TRBJ2-7; no firm D call. Sequencing was carried out using blood. The CDR3 loop reads CSASVGDEQYF. The CDR3 region has the DNA TGCAGTGCTAGTGTGGGCGACGAGCAGTACTTC.